The 28 T cell receptor beta chains in this list originate from one sample, sequenced in a study of cytomegalovirus exposure and HLA in healthy donors. Researchers ran the PCR with 60 Vbeta and 13 Jbeta primers. The method was immunoSEQ multiplex PCR; TCRdb's version includes in-frame clones alone and lacks a portion of them. This sample has approximately 100,000 clones, with approximately 80% found just once. Sequenced sample: PBMCs. The receptors stem from a woman in her thirties or forties in good health and CMV-seropositive.

The J gene is TRBJ2-1, the V gene TRBV6-4; the match to TRBD2 covers 16 bases. J gave up 8 bases and V 2 bases, and 0 bases lay outside the gene matches. Germline CDR1 MRHNA, CDR2 SNTAGT. The CDR3 has 15 residues. CDR3 amino acids: CASSDGTSGRDEQFF. CDR3 sequence (DNA): TGTGCCAGCAGTGACGGGACTAGCGGGAGGGATGAGCAGTTCTTC.

A few counts support this clone. The J gene is TRBJ2-5, the V gene TRBV19; the D gene is possibly TRBD1 (6 bases). V lost 4 bases and J lost 1, with 13 bases in between. The CDR3 sequence is 15 residues long. The germline CDR1 and CDR2 sequences are LNHDA and SQIVND (reference sequence). Here the CDR3 DNA reads TGTGCCAGTAGTACTCGACTGGACAGCCAAGAGACCCAGTACTTC. It codes for CASSTRLDSQETQYF.

The CDR3 sequence is CASSLEGQGGYEQYF. CDR3 in DNA: TGTGCCAGCAGCTTAGAGGGCCAGGGGGGATACGAGCAGTACTTC. V and J are TRBV11-2 and TRBJ2-7, with D tentatively TRBD1 (7 bases). The germline V gene encodes CDR1 SGHAT and CDR2 FQNNGV. V dropped 0 bases and J dropped 4 bases, with 13 bases sitting between them. The CDR3 length is 15 residues.

This chain uses TRBV5-1 with TRBJ1-1, with D tentatively TRBD1 (6 bases). From germline, CDR1 is SGHRS and CDR2 YFSETQ. V lost 4 bases and J 1 base, leaving 11 bases between the germline ends. CDR3 length equals 14 residues. CDR3 protein: CASSQGRANTEAFF. CDR3 bases: TGCGCCAGCAGCCAGGGGAGGGCGAACACTGAAGCTTTCTTT.

The chain's CDR3 is CSVERDGGSTDTQYF. The DNA of the CDR3 is TGCAGCGTTGAAAGGGATGGGGGGTCCACAGATACGCAGTATTTT. V gene TRBV29-1 combines with J gene TRBJ2-3; TRBD2 might be the D (6 bases). CDR3 size: 15 residues. Germline values: CDR1 SQVTM, CDR2 ANQGSEA. With 2 bases removed from V and 2 bases from J, the gap between germline ends came to 14 bases.

The chain recombines TRBV5-1 with TRBJ2-5, with 7 bases matching TRBD1. CDR1 is SGHRS, CDR2 YFSETQ, per germline. This CDR3 has 22 residues. J gave up 2 bases and V 4 bases, and 29 bases lay outside the gene matches. The CDR3 loop is CASSLPSKISSRGRTGQETQYF. CDR3 in DNA: TGCGCCAGCAGCCTGCCGTCCAAGATATCTTCGAGGGGGCGCACGGGACAAGAGACCCAGTACTTC.

The CDR3 nucleotides read TGTGCCAGCAGCCCTACCGGGTGGGAGCAGTACTTC. Encoded protein: CASSPTGWEQYF. The chain joins TRBV7-9 to TRBJ2-5; TRBD2 might be the D (5 bases). The length of the CDR3 is 12 residues. Germline values: CDR1 SEHNR, CDR2 FQNEAQ (reference sequence). Trimming removed 5 bases from V and 11 bases from J, with 15 bases in between.

Only a few counts were recorded for this clone. The rearrangement joins TRBV19 to TRBJ1-1; D perhaps matches TRBD1 (6 bases). CDR1 is LNHDA, CDR2 SQIVND, per germline (reference sequence). This CDR3 has 14 residues. V was pared by 5 bases and J by 1 base, with 11 bases between. Here the CDR3 reads CASSPLTGNTEAFF. Written as DNA, the CDR3 is TGTGCCAGTAGTCCCCTGACAGGGAACACTGAAGCTTTCTTT.

This chain connects TRBV7-3 to TRBJ2-1, with D possibly matching TRBD1 (5 bases). Trimming cost V 5 bases and J 4 bases, with 9 bases left between them. In germline, CDR1 is SGHTA, CDR2 FQGTGA. The CDR3 extends over 13 amino acids. CDR3 coding DNA: TGTGCCAGCAGCCCCGACAGTTACAATGAGCAGTTCTTC. Its translation: CASSPDSYNEQFF.

V usage is TRBV5-1 and J usage is TRBJ2-5; D is perhaps TRBD1 (5 bases). Per germline, CDR1 SGHRS and CDR2 YFSETQ. This CDR3 contains 15 residues. The ends were cut back, 4 bases at V and 5 bases at J, with 18 bases in the middle. CDR3 nucleotide sequence: TGCGCCAGCAGCCCCCTATCAACAGGTGGGGAGACCCAGTACTTC. This encodes CASSPLSTGGETQYF.

This clone was found once. J is TRBJ2-3 and V is TRBV30; TRBD1 matches 9 bases. The CDR3 totals 14 residues. The germline V gene encodes CDR1 GTSNPN and CDR2 SVGIG (reference sequence). After removal of 5 bases from V and 3 bases from J, the junction contained 6 bases not matched to a gene. For the CDR3, the DNA is TGTGCCTGGGGAGCCGGGACAGGGACAGATACGCAGTATTTT. Residues: CAWGAGTGTDTQYF.

The chain combines TRBV18 with TRBJ2-7; TRBD2 matches 11 bases. The CDR3 covers 15 residues. V lost 2 bases and J lost 3; bases outside the gene matches: 3. The germline V gene has CDR1 KGHSH and CDR2 LQKENI. DNA of the CDR3: TGTGCCAGCTCACCAACTAGCGGGAGCTACTACGAGCAGTACTTC. It is translated as CASSPTSGSYYEQYF.

The V call is TRBV9, the J call TRBJ1-1; 7 bases line up with TRBD1. The CDR3 totals 15 residues. J gave up 1 base and V 1 base, and 4 bases lay outside the gene matches. Germline V gene data show CDR1 as SGDLS and CDR2 as YYNGEE. The CDR3 region is CASSVSQGQNTEAFF. The DNA of the CDR3 is TGTGCCAGCAGCGTATCACAGGGGCAGAACACTGAAGCTTTCTTT.

The gene calls are TRBV11-3 and TRBJ2-7, with a tentative D call TRBD2 (6 bases). Germline CDR1 reads SGHNT; CDR2 reads YENEEA. Trimming removed 1 base at V and 2 bases at J, with 18 bases between. The CDR3 is made up of 17 amino acids. Here the CDR3 reads CASSLVFGTPWAYEQYF. CDR3 DNA sequence: TGTGCCAGCAGCTTAGTATTCGGGACTCCTTGGGCCTACGAGCAGTACTTC.

The chain is built from TRBV5-1 and TRBJ1-4, with a possible D match to TRBD1 (5 bases). V was pared by 0 bases and J by 6 bases, with 6 bases between. The CDR3 runs 13 residues. The germline CDR1 and CDR2 sequences are SGHRS and YFSETQ. CDR3 in amino acids: CASSLETDEKLFF. In DNA form, the CDR3 reads TGCGCCAGCAGCTTGGAGACAGATGAAAAACTGTTTTTT.

This rearrangement joins TRBV5-1 to TRBJ2-7, with D perhaps TRBD2 (6 bases). The ends were cut back, 0 bases at V and 2 bases at J, with 15 bases in the middle. CDR1 is SGHRS, CDR2 YFSETQ, per germline. The CDR3 runs 16 residues. Here the CDR3 DNA reads TGCGCCAGCAGCTTGGGTAATAGCGGAAATACCTACGAGCAGTACTTC. Protein product: CASSLGNSGNTYEQYF.

J is TRBJ1-1 and V is TRBV19; D not certain. The germline gives CDR1 LNHDA, CDR2 SQIVND (reference sequence). The V gene lost 1 base and the J gene lost 1 base, with 7 bases spanning the gap. This CDR3 is built from 14 residues. The CDR3 DNA is TGTGCCAGTAGTATAGCTGGGAGGAACACTGAAGCTTTCTTT. It is translated as CASSIAGRNTEAFF.

This CDR3 is CAWNNSPSSYEQYF. CDR3 nucleotides: TGTGCCTGGAATAACAGCCCGAGCTCCTACGAGCAGTACTTC. This chain joins TRBV30 and TRBJ2-7; D is unclear. CDR1 is GTSNPN and CDR2 is SVGIG in the germline V gene (reference sequence). Trimming removed 4 bases from V and 0 bases from J, with 13 bases in between. This CDR3 contains 14 residues.

V usage is TRBV2 and J usage is TRBJ1-4, with D possibly TRBD1 on 6 matching bases. The CDR3 is 14 amino acids. Trimming removed 0 bases at V and 8 bases at J, with 10 bases between. Germline CDR1 SNHLY, CDR2 FYNNEI. The CDR3 DNA reads as TGTGCCAGCAGTGAAGCGGCAGGGGAAGAAAAACTGTTTTTT. Protein sequence: CASSEAAGEEKLFF.

This clone turned up a few times. The V call is TRBV19, the J call TRBJ2-7; 9 bases map to TRBD2. From germline, CDR1 is LNHDA and CDR2 SQIVND (reference sequence). V lost 7 bases, J lost 4 bases, and 11 bases stayed unmatched. The CDR3 totals 15 residues. Here the CDR3 DNA reads TGTGCCAGTACCGACTCAATAGCGGGAGTTTACGAGCAGTACTTC. Its protein is CASTDSIAGVYEQYF. The variable domain in full, with the rest retrieved from reference TRBV19 and TRBJ2-7, is DGGITQSPKYLFRKEGQNVTLSCEQNLNHDAMYWYRQDPGQGLRLIYYSQIVNDFQKGDIAEGYSVSREKKESFPLTVTSAQKNPTAFYLCASTDSIAGVYEQYFGPGTRLTVT.

The chain employs TRBV2 and TRBJ1-2, with D unclear. V dropped 6 bases and J dropped 2 bases, with 7 bases sitting between them. Germline CDR1 SNHLY, CDR2 FYNNEI. This CDR3 is 12 amino acids long. The chain's CDR3 is CASRRENYGYTF. DNA for the CDR3: TGTGCCAGCAGGAGGGAAAACTATGGCTACACCTTC.

The chain uses TRBV6-5 and TRBJ2-3, with D perhaps TRBD2 (6 bases). V was pared by 2 bases and J by 6 bases, with 12 bases between. This CDR3 has 14 amino acids. CDR1 is MNHEY and CDR2 is SVGAGI in the germline V gene. The CDR3 spells CASSYGGSSDTQYF. DNA of the CDR3: TGTGCCAGCAGTTACGGGGGGAGTTCGGATACGCAGTATTTT.

The chain recombines TRBV5-6 with TRBJ1-2; D perhaps matches TRBD1 (5 bases). The CDR3 runs to 14 residues. V gave up 0 bases and J gave up 6 bases, with 12 bases separating them. CDR1 is SGHDT and CDR2 is YYEEEE in the germline V gene. The chain's CDR3 is CASSLGQGRDGYTF. CDR3 in DNA: TGTGCCAGCAGCTTGGGTCAGGGCAGGGATGGCTACACCTTC.

V gene TRBV7-9 combines with J gene TRBJ2-5; no definite D call. The J call may not be correct, given that the DNA end is closer to TRBJ2-7. This CDR3 has 14 amino acids. Looked up from germline, CDR1 is SEHNR and CDR2 is FQNEAQ (reference sequence). As DNA, the CDR3 is TGTGCCAGCAGCTTAGCTCTAGGATTGAACGAGCAGTACTTC. It translates to CASSLALGLNEQYF.

The genes are TRBV19 and TRBJ2-1; 14 bases match TRBD2. The V gene end was trimmed by 3 bases and the J gene end by 7 bases; junction bases not matched to a gene: 8. Looked up from germline, CDR1 is LNHDA and CDR2 is SQIVND (reference sequence). CDR3 size: 17 residues. CDR3 in DNA: TGTGCCAGTAGTATTGGGACGGGACTAGCGGGAGAAAATGAGCAGTTCTTC. Translating it yields CASSIGTGLAGENEQFF.

This sequence joins TRBV5-6 and TRBJ2-1, with a tentative D call TRBD1 (6 bases). Trimming took off 5 bases at V and 10 bases at J, with 13 bases between the two ends. The CDR3 has 12 residues. Germline lookup yields CDR1 SGHDT and CDR2 YYEEEE. The CDR3 here is CASSSTGLEQFF. CDR3 bases: TGTGCCAGCAGTTCAACAGGGTTGGAGCAGTTCTTC.

The count of this clone is one. The CDR3 DNA is TGTGCCAGTAGTACTACAACAGGGAATGGCTACACCTTC. Translation gives CASSTTTGNGYTF. The rearrangement joins TRBV19 to TRBJ1-2, with a possible D match to TRBD1 (6 bases). V shed 4 bases and J shed 6 bases, with 12 bases lying between them. Germline V gene lookup returns CDR1 LNHDA and CDR2 SQIVND (reference sequence). The CDR3 sequence is 13 residues long.

The chain carries TRBV7-9 and TRBJ2-1; 9 bases are a match to TRBD1. V lost 1 base and J lost 8; bases outside the gene matches: 6. This CDR3 has 15 residues. The germline V gene encodes CDR1 SEHNR and CDR2 FQNEAQ (reference sequence). CDR3 coding DNA: TGTGCCAGCAGCTTAGTGGACAGGGGTTACTATGAGCAGTTCTTC. This encodes CASSLVDRGYYEQFF.